This T cell receptor beta chain stems from a study of T cell repertoires in cytomegalovirus infection (dated 2019 in TCRdb). For the wider study: Peptide stimulations targeted recently identified HLA-C-restricted CMV epitopes, whose presentation resists viral immunomodulation, together with well-studied HLA-B-restricted epitopes. Donor HLA type was relevant to the analysis, as public TCR beta signatures indicated carriage of CMV infection together with the matching HLA type. The investigation overall reported the following: Carriers of CMV infection plus the relevant HLA type were discriminated by the cumulative frequency of public TCR beta family members in the study cohort and in an independent roughly 320-donor cohort. The ex vivo response was dominated by HLA-C-restricted CMV-specific TCR beta clonotypes, which also provided the single most frequent clonotype in two of eight donors.

The treatment or condition label, as the study defines it: in vitro stimulation with specific CMV peptide epitopes to enrich CMV-specific T cells. This sample was sequenced with an Illumina HiSeq 1500. The public reads were reanalyzed by TCRdb: fastp trimming at Q25, MiXCR alignment, in-frame beta chains only. Merged by CDR3 protein, the rows form single entries marked with the most common genes and DNA. The sample has some 940,000 distinct CDR3 sequences on record, around 30% of them singletons. The top ten hold roughly an eighth of the sample. Remarks on this clonotype: Its recognized antigen is unknown. No quality values exist for individual bases; no much larger clone is one base distant.

Spanning cysteine to phenylalanine, the CDR3 consists of 15 amino acids. The read is trimmed to its CDR3 DNA, 45 bases read in frame from base 1. V trim: 4 bases; J trim: 4 bases; unmatched bases: 8. Per the germline V gene (reference sequence), MNHEY is the CDR1 and SMNVEV is the CDR2. This sample comprised cultured CD8+ T cells from PBMCs, obtained from culture after CMV antigen stimulation. The TCR originated in a human donor in good health (CMV status not recorded). Some clones in this sample may be carry-over from other donors' samples. The chain is assembled from TRBV27 and TRBJ1-2; TRBD1 agrees with 8 junctional bases. This receptor has the CDR3 CASSSTGALVYGYTF. The sequenced DNA: TGTGCCAGCAGTTCGACAGGGGCTCTTGTCTATGGCTACACCTTC.